This T cell receptor (beta chain) was profiled in a study of blood T cells in healthy people across ages. Alongside a J-beta primer mix, a sample-barcoded 5' primer served in a second PCR lasting roughly 7 to 12 cycles. TCRdb itself ran the 5' RACE reads through MiXCR, one entry per CDR3 protein. Among over 1,500,000 distinct CDR3 sequences listed, around half were seen once. Germline lookup yields CDR1 SQVTM and CDR2 ANQGSEA. The CDR3 runs to 11 residues. Trimming removed 4 bases from V and 11 bases from J, with 12 bases in between. At least ten counts were recorded for this clonotype. This sequence originates from a woman aged 35 to 49 in good health. The chain uses TRBV29-1 and TRBJ2-4; D gene ambiguous. Material for sequencing was blood. CDR3 residues: CSVGVNQVQYF. As DNA, the CDR3 is TGCAGCGTTGGGGTCAATCAGGTTCAGTACTTC. The full variable domain, its missing parts supplied by reference TRBV29-1 and TRBJ2-4, is SAVISQKPSRDICQRGTSLTIQCQVDSQVTMMFWYRQQPGQSLTLIATANQGSEATYESGFVIDKFPISRPNLTFSTLTVSNMSPEDSSIYLCSVGVNQVQYFGAGTRLSVL.